This entry describes one T cell receptor (beta chain). With 60 Vbeta and 13 Jbeta primers, the PCR was carried out. Libraries were prepared by immunoSEQ multiplex PCR; TCRdb keeps only in-frame clonotypes and omits some of them. The sample contains about 180,000 clones, 81% of which appear only once. The CDR3 sequence is 16 residues long. CDR1 is PRHDT and CDR2 is FYEKMQ in the germline V gene (reference sequence). Trimming removed 0 bases from V and 6 bases from J; junction bases left unmatched: 7. The data were taken from a study of cytomegalovirus exposure and HLA in healthy donors. V gene TRBV13 combines with J gene TRBJ1-5, with TRBD1 identical over 8 bases. The receptor's source is a woman between 18 and 30 years old in good health and CMV-seropositive. Sequencing was performed on PBMCs. The CDR3 reads CASSLGAGGLGQPQHF. The CDR3 region has the DNA TGTGCCAGCAGCTTAGGGGCAGGGGGCTTAGGTCAGCCCCAGCATTTT.